Shown below are 5 T cell receptor beta chains from a single sample sequenced in a study of blood T cell repertoires in COVID-19. The repertoire was sequenced with immunoSEQ multiplex PCR; TCRdb's copy has only in-frame clones and lacks some. The sample has approximately 150,000 clones, approximately 83% seen once; the top ten hold about a tenth. Sequencing was performed on peripheral blood. Receptor source: a man aged 70 or older with active or convalescent COVID-19.

In its sample, this clone was seen once. The gene calls are TRBV30 and TRBJ2-6; 7 positions agree with TRBD1. The CDR3 covers 15 residues. Trimming removed 5 bases from V and 0 bases from J; junction bases left unmatched: 4. Germline lookup yields CDR1 GTSNPN and CDR2 SVGIG (reference sequence). The CDR3 loop is CAWDRTGSGANVLTF. CDR3 nucleotides: TGTGCCTGGGATCGGACAGGCTCTGGGGCCAACGTCCTGACTTTC.

The V gene is TRBV18, the J gene TRBJ2-1, with 10 positions matching TRBD2. The length of the CDR3 is 16 residues. CDR1 is KGHSH and CDR2 is LQKENI in the germline V gene. V shed 0 bases and J 6 bases; nucleotides not matched to a gene: 5. The CDR3 DNA follows: TGTGCCAGCTCACCACCGGGGGTAGCGGGGGGCAATGAGCAGTTCTTC. This codes for CASSPPGVAGGNEQFF.

This clone is a singleton in its sample. The chain recombines TRBV7-2 with TRBJ2-1, with TRBD1 matching 8 bases. Germline values: CDR1 SGHTA, CDR2 FQGNSA. The CDR3 runs to 15 residues. Trimming cost V 5 bases and J 2 bases; bases outside gene matches: 5. The CDR3 is CASSLDRGPYNEQFF. Here the CDR3 DNA reads TGTGCCAGCAGCCTAGACAGGGGTCCCTACAATGAGCAGTTCTTC. Looking up the rest from reference TRBV7-2 and TRBJ2-1 gives the full variable domain: GAGVSQSPSNKVTEKGKDVELRCDPISGHTALYWYRQSLGQGLEFLIYFQGNSAPDKSGLPSDRFSAERTGGSVSTLTIQRTQQEDSAVYLCASSLDRGPYNEQFFGPGTRLTVL.

V gene TRBV18 combines with J gene TRBJ1-6; 7 bases are a match to TRBD1. CDR1 is KGHSH and CDR2 is LQKENI in the germline V gene. Trimming cost V 6 bases and J 6 bases; bases outside gene matches: 8. The length of the CDR3 is 15 residues. The CDR3 nucleotides are TGTGCCAGCTCCCCGGGACAGCCAGTTAATTCACCCCTCCACTTT. Protein product: CASSPGQPVNSPLHF.

V is TRBV6-2 or TRBV6-3 and J is TRBJ1-5; a possible D gene is TRBD1 (5 bases). Trimming cost V 5 bases and J 4 bases, with 12 bases left between them. The CDR3 is 14 amino acids. The germline gives CDR1 MNHEY, CDR2 SVGEGT. CDR3 region: CASSRSTDNQPQHF. The CDR3 region has the DNA TGTGCCAGCAGTCGCTCGACAGATAATCAGCCCCAGCATTTT.